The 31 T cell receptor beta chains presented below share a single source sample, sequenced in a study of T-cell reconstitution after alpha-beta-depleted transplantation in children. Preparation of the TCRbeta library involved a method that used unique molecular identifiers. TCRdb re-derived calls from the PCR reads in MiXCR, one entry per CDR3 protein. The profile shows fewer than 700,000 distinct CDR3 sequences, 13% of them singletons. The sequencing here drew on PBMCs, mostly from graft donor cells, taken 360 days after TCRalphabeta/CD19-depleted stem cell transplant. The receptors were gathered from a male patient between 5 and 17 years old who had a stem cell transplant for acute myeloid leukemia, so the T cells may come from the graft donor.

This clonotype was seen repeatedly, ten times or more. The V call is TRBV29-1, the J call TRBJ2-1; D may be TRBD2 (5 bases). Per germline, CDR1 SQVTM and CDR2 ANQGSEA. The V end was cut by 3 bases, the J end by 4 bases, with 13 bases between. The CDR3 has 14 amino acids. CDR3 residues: CSVEGSGFYNEQFF. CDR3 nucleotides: TGCAGCGTTGAGGGGAGTGGATTTTACAATGAGCAGTTCTTC.

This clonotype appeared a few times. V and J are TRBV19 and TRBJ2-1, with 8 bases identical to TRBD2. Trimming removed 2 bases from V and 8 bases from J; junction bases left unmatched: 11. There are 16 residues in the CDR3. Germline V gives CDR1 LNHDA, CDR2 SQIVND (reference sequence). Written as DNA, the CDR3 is TGTGCCAGTAGTATAACGGAGGGACTAGGGGGGCATGAGCAGTTCTTC. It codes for CASSITEGLGGHEQFF.

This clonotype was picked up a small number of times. The CDR3 DNA is TGTGCCAGCAGTCGAGGACTAGGAATGGACTGGGTCGGTGGAAACGAGCAGTACTTC. It translates to CASSRGLGMDWVGGNEQYF. The chain has TRBV28 and TRBJ2-7; 7 bases match TRBD2. The CDR3 is made up of 19 amino acids. The junction had 24 bases not matched to a gene; V was cut back by 5 bases and J by 5 bases. CDR1 is MDHEN, CDR2 SYDVKM, per germline.

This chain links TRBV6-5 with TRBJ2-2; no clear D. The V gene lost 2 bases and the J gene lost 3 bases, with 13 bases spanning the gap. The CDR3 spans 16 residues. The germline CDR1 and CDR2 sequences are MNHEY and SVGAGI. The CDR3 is CASSYPHGDYTGELFF. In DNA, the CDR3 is TGTGCCAGCAGTTACCCCCATGGAGACTACACCGGGGAGCTGTTTTTT.

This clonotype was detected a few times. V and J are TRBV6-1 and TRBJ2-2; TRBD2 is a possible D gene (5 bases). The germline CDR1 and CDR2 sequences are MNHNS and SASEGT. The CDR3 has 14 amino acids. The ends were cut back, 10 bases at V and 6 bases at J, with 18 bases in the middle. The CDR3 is CAIPNFSGPGELFF. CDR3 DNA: TGTGCCATCCCAAATTTCAGCGGTCCCGGGGAGCTGTTTTTT.

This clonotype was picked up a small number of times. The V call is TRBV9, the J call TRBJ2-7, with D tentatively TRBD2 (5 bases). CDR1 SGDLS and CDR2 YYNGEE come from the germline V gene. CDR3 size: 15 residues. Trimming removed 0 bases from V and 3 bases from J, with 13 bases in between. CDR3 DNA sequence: TGTGCCAGCAGCGTAGGATTGACTATAAACTACGAGCAGTACTTC. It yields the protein CASSVGLTINYEQYF.

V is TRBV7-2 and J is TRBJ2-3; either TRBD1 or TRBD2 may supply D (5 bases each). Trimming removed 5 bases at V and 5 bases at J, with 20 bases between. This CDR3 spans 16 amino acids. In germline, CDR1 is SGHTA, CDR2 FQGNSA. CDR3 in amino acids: CASSRHPRGPLDTQYF. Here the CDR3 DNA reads TGTGCCAGCAGCCGACACCCGAGGGGCCCCTTAGATACGCAGTATTTT.

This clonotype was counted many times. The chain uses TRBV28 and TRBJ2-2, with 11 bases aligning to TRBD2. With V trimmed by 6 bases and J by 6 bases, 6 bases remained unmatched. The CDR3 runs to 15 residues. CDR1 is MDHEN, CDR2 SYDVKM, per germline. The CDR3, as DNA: TGTGCCAGCAGAACTAGCGGGAGTCTCCCCGGGGAGCTGTTTTTT. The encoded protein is CASRTSGSLPGELFF.

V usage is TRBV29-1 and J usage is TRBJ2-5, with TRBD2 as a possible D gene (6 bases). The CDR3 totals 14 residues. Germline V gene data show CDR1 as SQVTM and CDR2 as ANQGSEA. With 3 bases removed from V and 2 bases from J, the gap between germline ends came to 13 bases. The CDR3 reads CSVDPAGIQETQYF. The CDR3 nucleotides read TGCAGCGTTGACCCCGCGGGGATACAAGAGACCCAGTACTTC. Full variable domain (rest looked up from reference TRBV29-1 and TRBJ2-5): SAVISQKPSRDICQRGTSLTIQCQVDSQVTMMFWYRQQPGQSLTLIATANQGSEATYESGFVIDKFPISRPNLTFSTLTVSNMSPEDSSIYLCSVDPAGIQETQYFGPGTRLLVL.

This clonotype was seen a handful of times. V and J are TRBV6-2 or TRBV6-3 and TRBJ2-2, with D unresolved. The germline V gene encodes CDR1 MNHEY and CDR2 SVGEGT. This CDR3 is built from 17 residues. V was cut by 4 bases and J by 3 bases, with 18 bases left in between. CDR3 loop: CASSSSRSWEHTGELFF. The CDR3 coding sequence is TGTGCCAGCAGTTCCTCACGATCGTGGGAACACACCGGGGAGCTGTTTTTT.

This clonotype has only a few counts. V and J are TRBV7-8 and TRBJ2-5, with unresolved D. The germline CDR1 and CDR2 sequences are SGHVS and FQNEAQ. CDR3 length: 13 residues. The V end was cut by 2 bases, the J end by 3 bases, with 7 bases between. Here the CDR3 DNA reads TGTGCCAGCAGCTTACCGCTGGAAGAGACCCAGTACTTC. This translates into CASSLPLEETQYF.

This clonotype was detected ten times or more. The CDR3 sequence: CASSLAFLAIYNEQFF. In DNA, the CDR3 is TGTGCCAGCAGCTTAGCCTTCCTAGCGATCTACAATGAGCAGTTCTTC. The chain links TRBV7-8 to TRBJ2-1; D may be TRBD2 (6 bases). Trimming pared 0 bases from V and 3 bases from J, leaving 12 bases between. Germline V CDR1 and CDR2: SGHVS, FQNEAQ. The CDR3 is made up of 16 amino acids.

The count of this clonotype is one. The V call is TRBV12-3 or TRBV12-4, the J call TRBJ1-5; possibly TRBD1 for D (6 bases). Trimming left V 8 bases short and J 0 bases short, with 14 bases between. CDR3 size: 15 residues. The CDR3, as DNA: TGTGCCAGCGGTCAACAGGGAATTAGCAATCAGCCCCAGCATTTT. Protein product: CASGQQGISNQPQHF.

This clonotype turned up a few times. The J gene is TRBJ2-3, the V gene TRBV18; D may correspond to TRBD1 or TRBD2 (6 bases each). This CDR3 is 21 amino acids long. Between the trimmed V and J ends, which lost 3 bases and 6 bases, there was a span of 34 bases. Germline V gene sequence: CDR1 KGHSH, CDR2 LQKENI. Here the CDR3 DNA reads TGTGCCAGCTCACCGATTACCATTTTGAGGGGGGCCGCCCTCGCCGCGGATACGCAGTATTTT. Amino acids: CASSPITILRGAALAADTQYF.

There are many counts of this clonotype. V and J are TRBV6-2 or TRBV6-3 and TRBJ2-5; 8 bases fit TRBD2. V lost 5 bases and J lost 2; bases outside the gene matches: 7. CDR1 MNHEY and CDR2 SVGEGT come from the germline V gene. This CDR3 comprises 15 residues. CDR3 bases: TGTGCCAGCAGTACCGGGGGGGACGGGCAAGAGACCCAGTACTTC. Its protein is CASSTGGDGQETQYF.

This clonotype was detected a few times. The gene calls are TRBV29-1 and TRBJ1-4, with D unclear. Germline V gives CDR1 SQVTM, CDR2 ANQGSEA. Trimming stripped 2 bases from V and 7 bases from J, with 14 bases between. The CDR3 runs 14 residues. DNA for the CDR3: TGCAGCGTTGAATTCTTGGCGCGGGGTGAAAAACTGTTTTTT. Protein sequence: CSVEFLARGEKLFF.

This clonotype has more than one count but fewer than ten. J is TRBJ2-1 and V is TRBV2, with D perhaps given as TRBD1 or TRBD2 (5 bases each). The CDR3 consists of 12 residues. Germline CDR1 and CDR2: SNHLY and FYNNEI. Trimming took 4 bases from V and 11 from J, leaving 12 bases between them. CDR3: CASSGGESKQFF. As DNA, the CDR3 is TGTGCCAGCAGTGGAGGGGAAAGTAAGCAGTTCTTC.

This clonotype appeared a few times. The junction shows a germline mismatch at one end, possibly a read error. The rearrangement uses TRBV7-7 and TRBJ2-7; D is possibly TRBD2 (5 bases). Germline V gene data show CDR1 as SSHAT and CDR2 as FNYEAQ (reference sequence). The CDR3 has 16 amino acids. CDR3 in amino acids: CASSLSGGPGISEQYF. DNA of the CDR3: TGTGCTAGCAGCTTATCCGGCGGGCCCGGGATCTCCGAGCAGTACTTC.

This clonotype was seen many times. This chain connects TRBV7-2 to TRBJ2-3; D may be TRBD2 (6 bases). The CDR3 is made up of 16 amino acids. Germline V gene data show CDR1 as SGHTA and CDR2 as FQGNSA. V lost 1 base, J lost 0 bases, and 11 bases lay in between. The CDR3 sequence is CASSLGAAGSTDTQYF. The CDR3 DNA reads TGTGCCAGCAGCTTAGGGGCAGCGGGTAGCACAGATACGCAGTATTTT.

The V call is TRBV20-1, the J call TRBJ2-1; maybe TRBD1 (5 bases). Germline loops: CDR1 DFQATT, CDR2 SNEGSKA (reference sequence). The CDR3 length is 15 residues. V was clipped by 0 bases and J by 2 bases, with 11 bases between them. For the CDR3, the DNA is TGCAGTGCTAGAGATCGGGTAGGGGCCTACAATGAGCAGTTCTTC. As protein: CSARDRVGAYNEQFF.

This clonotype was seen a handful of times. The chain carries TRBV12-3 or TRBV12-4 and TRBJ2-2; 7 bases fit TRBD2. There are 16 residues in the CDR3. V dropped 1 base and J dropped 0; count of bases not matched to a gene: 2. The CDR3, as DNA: TGTGCCAGCAGTTTAGGAGCGGGGCCGAACACCGGGGAGCTGTTTTTT. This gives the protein CASSLGAGPNTGELFF.

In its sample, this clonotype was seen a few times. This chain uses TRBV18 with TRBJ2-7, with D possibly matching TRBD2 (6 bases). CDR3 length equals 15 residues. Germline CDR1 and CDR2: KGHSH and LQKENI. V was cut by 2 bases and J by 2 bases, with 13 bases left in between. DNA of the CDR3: TGTGCCAGCTCACCATTGGGACTGGCCACCTACGAGCAGTACTTC. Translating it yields CASSPLGLATYEQYF.

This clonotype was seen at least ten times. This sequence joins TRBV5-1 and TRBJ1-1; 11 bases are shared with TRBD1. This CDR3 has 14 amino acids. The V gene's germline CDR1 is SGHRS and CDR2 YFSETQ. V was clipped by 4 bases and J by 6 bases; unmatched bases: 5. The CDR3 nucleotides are TGCGCCAGCAGCCCGGGACAGGGGGTAGCTGAAGCTTTCTTT. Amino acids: CASSPGQGVAEAFF.

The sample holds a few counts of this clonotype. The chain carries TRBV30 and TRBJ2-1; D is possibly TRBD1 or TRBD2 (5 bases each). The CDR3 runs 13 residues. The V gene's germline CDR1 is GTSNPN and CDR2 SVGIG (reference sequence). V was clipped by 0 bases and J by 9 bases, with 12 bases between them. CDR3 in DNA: TGTGCCTGGAGTGTACGAGGGGCGAGTGAGCAGTTCTTC. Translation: CAWSVRGASEQFF.

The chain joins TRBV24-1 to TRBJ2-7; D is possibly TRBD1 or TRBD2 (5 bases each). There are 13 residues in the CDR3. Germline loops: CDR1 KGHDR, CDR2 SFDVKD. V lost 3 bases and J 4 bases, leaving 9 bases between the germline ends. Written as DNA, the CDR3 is TGTGCCACCAGTGATGGGGGTAAATACGAGCAGTACTTC. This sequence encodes CATSDGGKYEQYF.

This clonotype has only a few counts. The CDR3 reads CASSLFEVRPYNEQFF. In DNA form, the CDR3 reads TGCGCCAGCAGCTTGTTCGAGGTAAGGCCCTACAATGAGCAGTTCTTC. The chain combines TRBV5-1 with TRBJ2-1; no firm D call. Germline values: CDR1 SGHRS, CDR2 YFSETQ. The V end lost 1 base, the J end lost 2 bases, and 13 bases lay between the germline ends. The CDR3 consists of 16 residues. The whole variable domain, filled in from reference TRBV5-1 and TRBJ2-1, reads KAGVTQTPRYLIKTRGQQVTLSCSPISGHRSVSWYQQTPGQGLQFLFEYFSETQRNKGNFPGRFSGRQFSNSRSEMNVSTLELGDSALYLCASSLFEVRPYNEQFFGPGTRLTVL.

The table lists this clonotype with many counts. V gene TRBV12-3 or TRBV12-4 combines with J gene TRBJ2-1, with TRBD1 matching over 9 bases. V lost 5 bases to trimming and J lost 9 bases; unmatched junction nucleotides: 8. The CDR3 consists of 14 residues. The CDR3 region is CASSPGTGKGEQFF. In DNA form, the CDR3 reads TGTGCCAGCAGTCCCGGGACAGGGAAGGGTGAGCAGTTCTTC.

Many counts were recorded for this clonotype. The CDR3 DNA sequence: TGCAGTGCTGGGGTCCCTAGCGGGATCTACAATGAGCAGTTCTTC. This sequence encodes CSAGVPSGIYNEQFF. V and J are TRBV20-1 and TRBJ2-1; 9 nucleotides line up with TRBD2. The CDR3 totals 15 residues. Germline lookup yields CDR1 DFQATT and CDR2 SNEGSKA (reference sequence). Trimming cost V 5 bases and J 3 bases; bases outside gene matches: 8.

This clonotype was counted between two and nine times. The CDR3 here is CASGGKASAGYNEQFF. The DNA for the CDR3 is TGTGCCAGCGGAGGCAAAGCTAGTGCAGGGTACAATGAGCAGTTCTTC. J is TRBJ2-1 and V is TRBV7-6, with D perhaps being TRBD1 or TRBD2 (5 bases each). This CDR3 has 16 amino acids. V shed 8 bases and J shed 4 bases, with 21 bases lying between them. Germline V gene sequence: CDR1 SGHVS, CDR2 FNYEAQ.

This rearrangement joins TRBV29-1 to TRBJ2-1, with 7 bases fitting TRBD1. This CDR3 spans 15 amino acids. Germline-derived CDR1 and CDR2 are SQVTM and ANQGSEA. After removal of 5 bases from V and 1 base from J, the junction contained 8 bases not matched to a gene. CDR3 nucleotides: TGCAGCGTTTCCCACAGGGGCCCTTCCTACAATGAGCAGTTCTTC. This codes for CSVSHRGPSYNEQFF.

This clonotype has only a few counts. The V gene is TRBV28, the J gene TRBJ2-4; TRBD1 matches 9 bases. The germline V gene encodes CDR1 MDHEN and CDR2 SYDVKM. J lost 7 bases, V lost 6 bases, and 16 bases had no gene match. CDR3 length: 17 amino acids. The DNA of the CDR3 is TGTGCCAGCAGAGACTGGACAGGGGCCCCGTCAGGGAACATTCAGTACTTC. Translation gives CASRDWTGAPSGNIQYF.